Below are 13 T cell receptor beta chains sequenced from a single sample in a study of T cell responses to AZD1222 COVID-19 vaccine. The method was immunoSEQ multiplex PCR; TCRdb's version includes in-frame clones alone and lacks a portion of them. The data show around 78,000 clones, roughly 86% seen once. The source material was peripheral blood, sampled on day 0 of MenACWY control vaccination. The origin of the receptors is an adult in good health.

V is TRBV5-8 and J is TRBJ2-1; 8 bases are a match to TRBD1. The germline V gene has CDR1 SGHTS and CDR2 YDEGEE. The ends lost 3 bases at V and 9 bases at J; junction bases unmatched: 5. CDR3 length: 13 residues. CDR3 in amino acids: CASSSRTGTEQFF. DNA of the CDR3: TGTGCCAGCAGCTCGAGGACAGGGACTGAGCAGTTCTTC.

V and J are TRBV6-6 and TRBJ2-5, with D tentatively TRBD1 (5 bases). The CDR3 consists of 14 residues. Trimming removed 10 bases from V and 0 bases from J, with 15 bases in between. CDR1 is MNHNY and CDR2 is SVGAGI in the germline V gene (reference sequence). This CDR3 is CATTPDTYQETQYF. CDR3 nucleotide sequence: TGTGCCACCACTCCGGACACGTACCAAGAGACCCAGTACTTC.

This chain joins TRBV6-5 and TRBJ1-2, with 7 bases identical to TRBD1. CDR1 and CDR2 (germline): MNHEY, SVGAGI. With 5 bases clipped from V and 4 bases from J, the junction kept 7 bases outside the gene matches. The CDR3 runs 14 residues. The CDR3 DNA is TGTGCCAGCAGTCCATCACAGGGGAGCTATGGCTACACCTTC. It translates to CASSPSQGSYGYTF.

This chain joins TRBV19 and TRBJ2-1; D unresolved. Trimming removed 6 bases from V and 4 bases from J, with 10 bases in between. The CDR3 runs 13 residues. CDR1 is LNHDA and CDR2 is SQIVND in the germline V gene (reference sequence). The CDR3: CASSGGAYNEQFF. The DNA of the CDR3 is TGTGCCAGTAGCGGCGGAGCTTACAATGAGCAGTTCTTC. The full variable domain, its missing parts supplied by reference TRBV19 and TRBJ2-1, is DGGITQSPKYLFRKEGQNVTLSCEQNLNHDAMYWYRQDPGQGLRLIYYSQIVNDFQKGDIAEGYSVSREKKESFPLTVTSAQKNPTAFYLCASSGGAYNEQFFGPGTRLTVL.

CDR3 protein: CASSTGTGPSGANVLTF. In DNA, the CDR3 is TGCGCCAGCAGCACCGGGACAGGGCCATCTGGGGCCAACGTCCTGACTTTC. V usage is TRBV5-1 and J usage is TRBJ2-6, with 9 bases identical to TRBD1. Germline trimming cut 4 bases from V and 1 base from J; bases unmatched to any gene: 6. Germline CDR1 is SGHRS and CDR2 is YFSETQ. The CDR3 is 17 amino acids.

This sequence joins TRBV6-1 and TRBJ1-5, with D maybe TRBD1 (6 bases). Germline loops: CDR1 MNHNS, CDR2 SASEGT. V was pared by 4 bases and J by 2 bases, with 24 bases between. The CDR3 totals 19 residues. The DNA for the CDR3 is TGTGCCAGCAGTGCGAGGCAACAGGGACGGGTGTATGGCAATCAGCCCCAGCATTTT. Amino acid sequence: CASSARQQGRVYGNQPQHF.

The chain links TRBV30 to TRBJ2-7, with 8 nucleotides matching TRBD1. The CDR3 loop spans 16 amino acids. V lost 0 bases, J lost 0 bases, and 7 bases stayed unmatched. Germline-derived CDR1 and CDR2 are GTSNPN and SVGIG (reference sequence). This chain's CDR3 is CAWSVWGQANSYEQYF. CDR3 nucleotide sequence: TGTGCCTGGAGTGTATGGGGACAGGCGAACTCCTACGAGCAGTACTTC.

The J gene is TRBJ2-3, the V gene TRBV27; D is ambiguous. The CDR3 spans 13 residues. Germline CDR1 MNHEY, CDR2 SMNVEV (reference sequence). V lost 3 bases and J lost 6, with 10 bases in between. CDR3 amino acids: CASSFNLKDTQYF. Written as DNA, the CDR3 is TGTGCCAGCAGTTTTAATTTGAAGGATACGCAGTATTTT.

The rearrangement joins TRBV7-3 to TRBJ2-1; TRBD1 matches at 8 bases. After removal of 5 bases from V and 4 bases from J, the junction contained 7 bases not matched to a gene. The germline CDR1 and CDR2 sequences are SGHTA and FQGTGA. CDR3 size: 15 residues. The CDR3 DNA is TGTGCCAGCAGCCCGGGACAGGCGACGTACAATGAGCAGTTCTTC. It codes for CASSPGQATYNEQFF.

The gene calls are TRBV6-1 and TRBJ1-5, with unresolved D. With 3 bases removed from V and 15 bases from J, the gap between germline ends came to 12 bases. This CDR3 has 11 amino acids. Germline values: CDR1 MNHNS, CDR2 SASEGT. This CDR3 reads CASSEGLLSHF. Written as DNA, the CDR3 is TGTGCCAGCAGTGAGGGTTTGTTGTCGCATTTT.

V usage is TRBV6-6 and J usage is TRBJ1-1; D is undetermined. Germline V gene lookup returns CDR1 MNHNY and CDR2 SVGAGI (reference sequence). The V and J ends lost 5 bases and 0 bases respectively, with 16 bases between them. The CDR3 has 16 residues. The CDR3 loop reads CASSLPLFTVNTEAFF. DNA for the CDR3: TGTGCCAGCAGTCTACCGCTTTTTACCGTGAACACTGAAGCTTTCTTT.

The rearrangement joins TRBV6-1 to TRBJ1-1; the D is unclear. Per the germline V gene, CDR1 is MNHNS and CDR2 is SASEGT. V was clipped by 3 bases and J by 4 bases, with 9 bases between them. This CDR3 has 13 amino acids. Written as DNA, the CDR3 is TGTGCCAGCAGTGACAGTTGGGGCACTGAAGCTTTCTTT. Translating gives CASSDSWGTEAFF.

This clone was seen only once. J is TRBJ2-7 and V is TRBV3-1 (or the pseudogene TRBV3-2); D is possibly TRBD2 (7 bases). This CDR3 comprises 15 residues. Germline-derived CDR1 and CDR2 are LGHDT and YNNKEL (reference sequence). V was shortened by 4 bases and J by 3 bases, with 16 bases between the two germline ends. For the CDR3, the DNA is TGTGCCAGCAGCCCCATTGGGGGGGGCTTCTACGAGCAGTACTTC. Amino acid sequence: CASSPIGGGFYEQYF.